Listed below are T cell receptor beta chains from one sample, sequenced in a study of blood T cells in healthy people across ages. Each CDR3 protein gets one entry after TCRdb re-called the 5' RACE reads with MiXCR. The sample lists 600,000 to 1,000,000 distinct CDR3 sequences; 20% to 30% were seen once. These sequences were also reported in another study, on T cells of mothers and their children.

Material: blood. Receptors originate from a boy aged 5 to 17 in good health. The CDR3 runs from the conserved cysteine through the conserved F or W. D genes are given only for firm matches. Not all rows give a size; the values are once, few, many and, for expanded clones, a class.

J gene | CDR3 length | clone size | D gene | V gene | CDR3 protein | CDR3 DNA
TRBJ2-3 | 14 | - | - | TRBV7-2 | CASSLDGPLDTQYF | TGTGCCAGCAGCTTAGACGGGCCACTTGATACGCAGTATTTT
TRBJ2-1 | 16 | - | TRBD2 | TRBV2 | CASSVSAGTYYNEQFF | TGTGCCAGCAGTGTCTCAGCGGGAACCTACTACAATGAGCAGTTCTTC
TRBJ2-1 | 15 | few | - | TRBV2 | CASHLTSDSYNEQFF | TGTGCCAGCCACCTGACCTCCGACTCCTACAATGAGCAGTTCTTC
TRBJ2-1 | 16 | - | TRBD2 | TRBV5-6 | CASSSGTSGRADEQFF | TGTGCCAGCAGCTCCGGGACTAGCGGGAGGGCGGATGAGCAGTTCTTC
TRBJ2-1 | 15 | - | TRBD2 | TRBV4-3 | CASSQDKAGVIEQFF | TGCGCCAGCAGCCAAGATAAAGCGGGAGTGATTGAGCAGTTCTTC
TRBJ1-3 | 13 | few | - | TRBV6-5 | CASSWASGNTIYF | TGTGCCAGCAGTTGGGCCTCTGGAAACACCATATATTTT
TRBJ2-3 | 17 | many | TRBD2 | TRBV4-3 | CASSQDRREGLTDTQYF | TGCGCCAGCAGCCAAGATCGGCGGGAGGGCCTCACAGATACGCAGTATTTT
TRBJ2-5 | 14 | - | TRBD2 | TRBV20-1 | CSARDRGGREAQYF | TGCAGTGCTAGAGATCGCGGGGGGAGAGAGGCCCAGTACTTC
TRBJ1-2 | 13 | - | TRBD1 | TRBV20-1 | CSASETGLHGYTF | TGCAGTGCTAGCGAGACAGGGTTACATGGCTACACCTTC
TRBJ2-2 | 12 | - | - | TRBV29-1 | CSVSGVTGELFF | TGCAGCGTTTCAGGGGTCACCGGGGAGCTGTTTTTT
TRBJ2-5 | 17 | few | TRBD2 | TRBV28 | CASSVPSGRASGETQYF | TGTGCCAGCAGTGTACCTAGCGGGAGGGCCTCAGGAGAGACCCAGTACTTC
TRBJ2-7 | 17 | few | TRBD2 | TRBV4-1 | CASSQGWDLAGVLEQYF | TGCGCCAGCAGCCAAGGGTGGGATCTAGCGGGAGTGCTTGAGCAGTACTTC
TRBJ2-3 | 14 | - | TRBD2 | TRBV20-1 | CSARTSGVLDTQYF | TGCAGTGCTAGGACTAGCGGGGTTTTGGATACGCAGTATTTT
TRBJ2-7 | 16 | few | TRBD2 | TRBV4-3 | CASSQGASGTSYEQYF | TGCGCCAGCAGCCAAGGGGCTAGCGGAACCTCCTACGAGCAGTACTTC
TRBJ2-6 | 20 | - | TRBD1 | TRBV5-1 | CASSFDRQGALVSGANVLTF | TGCGCCAGCAGCTTTGACCGACAGGGGGCGCTTGTTTCTGGGGCCAACGTCCTGACTTTC
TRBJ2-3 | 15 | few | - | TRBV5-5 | CASSSQLAVPDTQYF | TGTGCCAGCAGCTCGCAGTTAGCGGTGCCGGATACGCAGTATTTT
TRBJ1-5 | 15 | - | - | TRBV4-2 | CASSQDSGTDQPQHF | TGTGCCAGCAGCCAAGATTCAGGGACCGATCAGCCCCAGCATTTT
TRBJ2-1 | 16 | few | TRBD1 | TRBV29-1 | CSVLMDREVSYNEQFF | TGCAGCGTCTTGATGGACAGGGAGGTCTCTTACAATGAGCAGTTCTTC
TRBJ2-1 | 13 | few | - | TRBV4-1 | CASSQAADNEQFF | TGCGCCAGCAGCCAAGCGGCAGACAATGAGCAGTTCTTC
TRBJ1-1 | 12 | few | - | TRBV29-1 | CSVETVSTEAFF | TGCAGCGTTGAAACAGTGAGCACTGAAGCTTTCTTT